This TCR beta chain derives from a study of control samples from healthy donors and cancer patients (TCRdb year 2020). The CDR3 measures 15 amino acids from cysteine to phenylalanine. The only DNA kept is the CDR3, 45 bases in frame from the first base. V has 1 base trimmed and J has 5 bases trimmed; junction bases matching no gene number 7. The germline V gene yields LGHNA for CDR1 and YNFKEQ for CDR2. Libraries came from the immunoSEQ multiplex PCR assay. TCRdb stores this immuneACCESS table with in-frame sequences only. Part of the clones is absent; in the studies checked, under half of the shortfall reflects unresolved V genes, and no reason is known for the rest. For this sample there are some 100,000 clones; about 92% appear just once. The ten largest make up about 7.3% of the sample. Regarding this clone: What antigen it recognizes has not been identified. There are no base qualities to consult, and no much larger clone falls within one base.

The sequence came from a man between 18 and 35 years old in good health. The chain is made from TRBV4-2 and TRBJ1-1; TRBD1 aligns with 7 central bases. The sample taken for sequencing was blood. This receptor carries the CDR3 CASSQVEGARTEAFF. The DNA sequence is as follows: TGTGCCAGCAGCCAAGTGGAGGGGGCTCGGACTGAAGCTTTCTTT.